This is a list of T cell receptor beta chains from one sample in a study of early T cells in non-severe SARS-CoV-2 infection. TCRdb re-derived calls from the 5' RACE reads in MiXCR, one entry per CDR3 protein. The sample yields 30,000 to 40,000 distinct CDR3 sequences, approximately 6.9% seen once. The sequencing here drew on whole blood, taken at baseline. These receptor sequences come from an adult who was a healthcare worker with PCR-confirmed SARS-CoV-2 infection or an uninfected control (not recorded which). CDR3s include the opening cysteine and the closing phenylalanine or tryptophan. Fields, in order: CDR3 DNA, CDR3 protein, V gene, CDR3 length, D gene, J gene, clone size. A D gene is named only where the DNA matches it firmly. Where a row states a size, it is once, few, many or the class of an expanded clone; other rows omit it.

CDR3nt: TGTGCCAGCAGCTTAAAAACGACTAGCAGGGATGAGCAGTTCTTC; CDR3aa: CASSLKTTSRDEQFF; v_gene: TRBV5-4; len: 15; d_gene: TRBD2; j_gene: TRBJ2-1; abundance: few
CDR3nt: TGTGCCAGCAGGAAACTAGCTGCGAATGAGCAGTTCTTC; CDR3aa: CASRKLAANEQFF; v_gene: TRBV28; len: 13; d_gene: -; j_gene: TRBJ2-1; abundance: -
CDR3nt: TGTGCCAGCAGTGAGCGACAGAAGAACACTGAAGCTTTCTTT; CDR3aa: CASSERQKNTEAFF; v_gene: TRBV6-1; len: 14; d_gene: -; j_gene: TRBJ1-1; abundance: many
CDR3nt: TGCAGTGCTAGAGTCGAAGGCTACCCCGGAGAGACCCAGTACTTC; CDR3aa: CSARVEGYPGETQYF; v_gene: TRBV20-1; len: 15; d_gene: -; j_gene: TRBJ2-5; abundance: many
CDR3nt: TGTGCCACCCGCGGGCCCGCCTCCTACAATGAGCAGTTCTTC; CDR3aa: CATRGPASYNEQFF; v_gene: TRBV24-1; len: 14; d_gene: -; j_gene: TRBJ2-1; abundance: many
CDR3nt: TGCAGTGCTAGAGTTCGGACTAGCGGGAGTTACGAGCAGTACTTC; CDR3aa: CSARVRTSGSYEQYF; v_gene: TRBV20-1; len: 15; d_gene: TRBD2; j_gene: TRBJ2-7; abundance: many
CDR3nt: TGTGCCAGCAGCACGGACACGATCTCTGGAAACACCATATATTTT; CDR3aa: CASSTDTISGNTIYF; v_gene: TRBV5-6; len: 15; d_gene: -; j_gene: TRBJ1-3; abundance: -
CDR3nt: TGTGCCAGCAGAGCGGGAGCGAAGCAAGAGACCCAGTACTTC; CDR3aa: CASRAGAKQETQYF; v_gene: TRBV27; len: 14; d_gene: TRBD2; j_gene: TRBJ2-5; abundance: -
CDR3nt: TGTGCCTGGAGTCCCGGGACCAGGACCGACAATGAGCAGTTCTTC; CDR3aa: CAWSPGTRTDNEQFF; v_gene: TRBV30; len: 15; d_gene: -; j_gene: TRBJ2-1; abundance: -
CDR3nt: TGTGCCATCATAGGGAGTGGAAACACCATATATTTT; CDR3aa: CAIIGSGNTIYF; v_gene: TRBV10-3; len: 12; d_gene: -; j_gene: TRBJ1-3; abundance: -
CDR3nt: TGTGCTAGCAAACCAGAAGCTTTCTTT; CDR3aa: CASKPEAFF; v_gene: TRBV7-7; len: 9; d_gene: -; j_gene: TRBJ1-1; abundance: -
CDR3nt: TGCGCCAGCAGCCAGGGGACAGGGCTGGATACGCAGTATTTT; CDR3aa: CASSQGTGLDTQYF; v_gene: TRBV5-1; len: 14; d_gene: TRBD1; j_gene: TRBJ2-3; abundance: -
CDR3nt: TGCAGTGCTAGAGATTGGGGGCGCCTAAGCACAGATACGCAGTATTTT; CDR3aa: CSARDWGRLSTDTQYF; v_gene: TRBV20-1; len: 16; d_gene: -; j_gene: TRBJ2-3; abundance: -
CDR3nt: TGCGCCAGCAGCCTCCGGACCTGGGACACCGGGGAGCTGTTTTTT; CDR3aa: CASSLRTWDTGELFF; v_gene: TRBV5-1; len: 15; d_gene: -; j_gene: TRBJ2-2; abundance: large
CDR3nt: TGCAGTGCTGCCACCACAGGGACCACAGATACGCAGTATTTT; CDR3aa: CSAATTGTTDTQYF; v_gene: TRBV20-1; len: 14; d_gene: -; j_gene: TRBJ2-3; abundance: many
CDR3nt: TGTGCCAGCAGCTTATTACTAGCGGGAGTTCCCGAGCAGTACTTC; CDR3aa: CASSLLLAGVPEQYF; v_gene: TRBV7-3; len: 15; d_gene: TRBD2; j_gene: TRBJ2-7; abundance: -
CDR3nt: TGCGCCAGCAGGAGGGAGAATGAGCAGTTCTTC; CDR3aa: CASRRENEQFF; v_gene: TRBV5-1; len: 11; d_gene: -; j_gene: TRBJ2-1; abundance: many
CDR3nt: TGTGCCAGCAGGCTGGCGGGACAGGACTATGGCTACACCTTC; CDR3aa: CASRLAGQDYGYTF; v_gene: TRBV5-6; len: 14; d_gene: TRBD1; j_gene: TRBJ1-2; abundance: many
CDR3nt: TGTGCCAGCAGCCAAGAGCAGAACACTGAAGCTTTCTTT; CDR3aa: CASSQEQNTEAFF; v_gene: TRBV7-9; len: 13; d_gene: -; j_gene: TRBJ1-1; abundance: -
CDR3nt: TGTGCCAGCAGCTTATTCAGGCTAGATACGCAGTATTTT; CDR3aa: CASSLFRLDTQYF; v_gene: TRBV7-2; len: 13; d_gene: -; j_gene: TRBJ2-3; abundance: many
CDR3nt: TGTGCCAGCACGACAGGGGGCACAGATACGCAGTATTTT; CDR3aa: CASTTGGTDTQYF; v_gene: TRBV19; len: 13; d_gene: TRBD1; j_gene: TRBJ2-3; abundance: -
CDR3nt: TGTGCCAGCAGTCCCCTACTAGCAGGGATCGATGATGAGCAGTTCTTC; CDR3aa: CASSPLLAGIDDEQFF; v_gene: TRBV28; len: 16; d_gene: -; j_gene: TRBJ2-1; abundance: -
CDR3nt: TGTGCCAGCAGCTCGAGGACAGGGAGACTGGATACGCAGTATTTT; CDR3aa: CASSSRTGRLDTQYF; v_gene: TRBV7-3; len: 15; d_gene: TRBD1; j_gene: TRBJ2-3; abundance: many
CDR3nt: TGTGCCAGCAGTACTTGGACTAGCGGGAGGAGAACCGGGGAGCTGTTTTTT; CDR3aa: CASSTWTSGRRTGELFF; v_gene: TRBV28; len: 17; d_gene: TRBD2; j_gene: TRBJ2-2; abundance: -
CDR3nt: TGTGCCAGCAGTGACACTGGCAATCAGCCCCAGCATTTT; CDR3aa: CASSDTGNQPQHF; v_gene: TRBV2; len: 13; d_gene: -; j_gene: TRBJ1-5; abundance: many
CDR3nt: TGTGCCACCAGCAGAGAGACCACCCGGGAGCAGTTCTTC; CDR3aa: CATSRETTREQFF; v_gene: TRBV15; len: 13; d_gene: -; j_gene: TRBJ2-1; abundance: few
CDR3nt: TGTGCCAGCAGGCCTATGAACAATGAGCAGTTCTTC; CDR3aa: CASRPMNNEQFF; v_gene: TRBV6-2/TRBV6-3; len: 12; d_gene: -; j_gene: TRBJ2-1; abundance: -
CDR3nt: TGTGCCAGCAGCGACAATCCCAGCCCTAGCGGGAGGCTCGATGAGCAGTTCTTC; CDR3aa: CASSDNPSPSGRLDEQFF; v_gene: TRBV9; len: 18; d_gene: TRBD2; j_gene: TRBJ2-1; abundance: few
CDR3nt: TGTGCCAGCACTAGGGGCCCGGGACAGGGATCCTACGAGCAGTACTTC; CDR3aa: CASTRGPGQGSYEQYF; v_gene: TRBV12-3/TRBV12-4; len: 16; d_gene: TRBD1; j_gene: TRBJ2-7; abundance: few
CDR3nt: TGCGCCAGCAGCTCCTTACTAGCGGGCCCCACAGATACGCAGTATTTT; CDR3aa: CASSSLLAGPTDTQYF; v_gene: TRBV4-1; len: 16; d_gene: TRBD2; j_gene: TRBJ2-3; abundance: many
CDR3nt: TGCAGCGGAGGGGTGGGGACTGCGGAGACCCAGTACTTC; CDR3aa: CSGGVGTAETQYF; v_gene: TRBV29-1; len: 13; d_gene: -; j_gene: TRBJ2-5; abundance: many
CDR3nt: TGTGCCAGCAGCGTAGCCGTCAGGGGGGTCAATTCACCCCTCCACTTT; CDR3aa: CASSVAVRGVNSPLHF; v_gene: TRBV7-2; len: 16; d_gene: TRBD1; j_gene: TRBJ1-6; abundance: few
CDR3nt: TGCAGTGCTAGAGATCGCGCTTGGCTGCACTACAATGAGCAGTTCTTC; CDR3aa: CSARDRAWLHYNEQFF; v_gene: TRBV20-1; len: 16; d_gene: -; j_gene: TRBJ2-1; abundance: many
CDR3nt: TGCAGCGTTGAGACCAACACATATGGCTACACCTTC; CDR3aa: CSVETNTYGYTF; v_gene: TRBV29-1; len: 12; d_gene: -; j_gene: TRBJ1-2; abundance: -
CDR3nt: TGTGCCAGCAGTTACGCGGAGAACCCCCTTGAAGCTTTCTTT; CDR3aa: CASSYAENPLEAFF; v_gene: TRBV6-5; len: 14; d_gene: -; j_gene: TRBJ1-1; abundance: few
CDR3nt: TGTGCCAGCAGCTTAACGTGGGGGGTTGCAGATACGCAGTATTTT; CDR3aa: CASSLTWGVADTQYF; v_gene: TRBV7-3; len: 15; d_gene: -; j_gene: TRBJ2-3; abundance: few
CDR3nt: TGCAGTGCTACCGACGGCTACGAACAGTACTTC; CDR3aa: CSATDGYEQYF; v_gene: TRBV20-1; len: 11; d_gene: -; j_gene: TRBJ2-7; abundance: -
CDR3nt: TGTGCCAGCAGCATGGACAGTTACACAGATACGCAGTATTTT; CDR3aa: CASSMDSYTDTQYF; v_gene: TRBV11-3; len: 14; d_gene: -; j_gene: TRBJ2-3; abundance: many
CDR3nt: TGTGCCAGCAGCCAAGGCGGGGCGGGAGGTCCCAACTCCTACAATGAGCAGTTCTTC; CDR3aa: CASSQGGAGGPNSYNEQFF; v_gene: TRBV4-2; len: 19; d_gene: TRBD2; j_gene: TRBJ2-1; abundance: many
CDR3nt: TGTGCCAGCAGCTTAGCGGGCCCCCTCCGTGAGCAGTTCTTC; CDR3aa: CASSLAGPLREQFF; v_gene: TRBV7-9; len: 14; d_gene: -; j_gene: TRBJ2-1; abundance: -
CDR3nt: TGTGCCAGCAGCTTGGGACAGGGTGTCTACGAGCAGTACTTC; CDR3aa: CASSLGQGVYEQYF; v_gene: TRBV7-8; len: 14; d_gene: TRBD1; j_gene: TRBJ2-7; abundance: many
CDR3nt: TGTGCCACCAGTGATCCGTCTAGCGGGAGAGAGGATACGCAGTATTTT; CDR3aa: CATSDPSSGREDTQYF; v_gene: TRBV24-1; len: 16; d_gene: TRBD2; j_gene: TRBJ2-3; abundance: few
CDR3nt: TGCAGTGCTAGATTGGGGGGAGGCTCCCAAGAGACCCAGTACTTC; CDR3aa: CSARLGGGSQETQYF; v_gene: TRBV20-1; len: 15; d_gene: -; j_gene: TRBJ2-5; abundance: -
CDR3nt: TGCGCCAGCAGCTTGGGGTCTGGGGCCAACGTCCTGACTTTC; CDR3aa: CASSLGSGANVLTF; v_gene: TRBV5-1; len: 14; d_gene: -; j_gene: TRBJ2-6; abundance: many
CDR3nt: TGTGCCAGCAGCACAGACTGGACAGGGGAGAGAAACATTCAGTACTTC; CDR3aa: CASSTDWTGERNIQYF; v_gene: TRBV21-1; len: 16; d_gene: -; j_gene: TRBJ2-4; abundance: many
CDR3nt: TGTGCCACCAGTGATCGGACTAGCGGGAGTCTCAATGAGCAGTTCTTC; CDR3aa: CATSDRTSGSLNEQFF; v_gene: TRBV24-1; len: 16; d_gene: TRBD2; j_gene: TRBJ2-1; abundance: few
CDR3nt: TGTGCCATCAGTGAGTCGAGAGGGGGCGCGGACTATGGCTACACCTTC; CDR3aa: CAISESRGGADYGYTF; v_gene: TRBV10-3; len: 16; d_gene: TRBD1; j_gene: TRBJ1-2; abundance: many
CDR3nt: TGTGCCAGCAGCTTAGTGGAAAATCAGCCCCAGCATTTT; CDR3aa: CASSLVENQPQHF; v_gene: TRBV7-2; len: 13; d_gene: -; j_gene: TRBJ1-5; abundance: many